These T cell receptor beta chains were read from a single sample in a study of spatial heterogeneity in lung cancer. TCRdb called the 5' RACE reads again in MiXCR, with one record for every CDR3 protein. The table shows over 90,000 distinct CDR3 sequences, with approximately 8.2% occurring only once. The specimen comprised PBMCs, sampled at surgery. Receptor source: a male donor with early-stage non-small cell lung cancer. Both conserved end residues are part of each CDR3. Fields, in order: D gene, J gene, clone size, CDR3 length, V gene, CDR3 DNA, CDR3 protein. The D gene is left open where the match is weak. The size field is filled for only some rows; it gives once, few, many or a size class.

- TRBJ2-3 - 13 TRBV5-1 TGCGCCAGCAGCCTCCGACAGGACCATACGCAGTATTTT CASSLRQDHTQYF
- TRBJ2-2 few 15 TRBV29-1 TGCAGCGTTGAAGAGACCCTTTCTAACACCGGGGAGCTGTTTTTT CSVEETLSNTGELFF
- TRBJ2-1 few 16 TRBV11-3 TGTGCCAGCAGCCCCAGGGGCGGGAGATCGAACAATGAGCAGTTCTTC CASSPRGGRSNNEQFF
- TRBJ2-2 many 13 TRBV2 TGTGCCAGCAGTGAAGTGGTCACCGGGGAGCTGTTTTTT CASSEVVTGELFF
- TRBJ2-7 many 15 TRBV12-3/TRBV12-4 TGTGCCAGCAGTCCGGGCAGGGGCCGCTCCTACGAGCAGTACTTC CASSPGRGRSYEQYF
TRBD2 TRBJ2-1 few 14 TRBV2 TGTGCCAGCAGGGCGGGGGGCTCATACAATGAGCAGTTCTTC CASRAGGSYNEQFF
- TRBJ1-2 - 16 TRBV4-3 TGCGCCAGCAGCCAAGATTACGGCTCGGGGTACTATGGCTACACCTTC CASSQDYGSGYYGYTF
- TRBJ2-5 few 14 TRBV6-5 TGTGCCAGCAGCCCACAGCTTGGCCAAGAGACCCAGTACTTC CASSPQLGQETQYF
TRBD2 TRBJ2-3 few 16 TRBV5-4 TGTGCCAGCAGCTTGGCGAATAGCGGGAAACAAGATACGCAGTATTTT CASSLANSGKQDTQYF
- TRBJ2-3 - 11 TRBV11-2 TGTGCCACACAAACGCCGGACCCGCAGTATTTT CATQTPDPQYF
TRBD2 TRBJ2-3 many 14 TRBV4-2 TGTGCCAGCAGTCCGACTAGCGGGGGGCGTGAGCAGTATTTT CASSPTSGGREQYF
TRBD2 TRBJ2-3 few 14 TRBV4-3 TGCGCCAGCAGCCAATTTGGGGGGGCAGATACGCAGTATTTT CASSQFGGADTQYF
TRBD1 TRBJ1-1 few 14 TRBV10-3 TGTGCCATCGACCGGACAGGGGGCAGAACTGAAGCTTTCTTT CAIDRTGGRTEAFF
TRBD1 TRBJ2-3 - 13 TRBV2 TGTGCCAGCAGAGGGACAGCCACAGATACGCAGTATTTT CASRGTATDTQYF
TRBD2 TRBJ2-1 few 14 TRBV5-1 TGCGCCAGCAGCTTGGCTAGCGGGATCAATGAGCAGTTCTTC CASSLASGINEQFF
- TRBJ1-4 many 15 TRBV7-9 TGTGCCAGCAGCTTGCAGGGTCCAACTAATGAAAAACTGTTTTTT CASSLQGPTNEKLFF
TRBD1 TRBJ1-1 - 13 TRBV29-1 TGCAGCATTAGGGGACAGTACAACACTGAAGCTTTCTTT CSIRGQYNTEAFF
- TRBJ2-5 few 12 TRBV7-9 TGTGCCAGCGATAACGCCGTAGAGACCCAGTACTTC CASDNAVETQYF
- TRBJ1-4 - 15 TRBV7-2 TGTGCCAGCAGCTCCCGACCGTCTCTTGGGGAAAAACTGTTTTTT CASSSRPSLGEKLFF
TRBD1 TRBJ2-3 many 16 TRBV20-1 TGCAGTGCTGCGGGATCCGGGACAGGGGGCTTATACACGCAGTATTTT CSAAGSGTGGLYTQYF
- TRBJ1-2 many 14 TRBV6-5 TGTGCCAGCAGAATGGCGGGGGAGAACTATGGCTACACCTTC CASRMAGENYGYTF
- TRBJ2-3 many 15 TRBV3-1 TGTGCCAGCAGCCCCGGGGGAAGGGGGCAAGATACGCAGTATTTT CASSPGGRGQDTQYF
- TRBJ2-5 - 14 TRBV15 TGTGCCACCAGCAGACGGGACGGTCAAGAGACCCAGTACTTC CATSRRDGQETQYF
- TRBJ2-7 few 12 TRBV20-1 TGCAGTGCTAGACTGCAGATCTACGAGCAGTACTTC CSARLQIYEQYF
TRBD1 TRBJ2-5 many 11 TRBV29-1 TGCAGCGTCGACAGGGACGAGACCCAGTACTTC CSVDRDETQYF
TRBD1 TRBJ2-1 once 15 TRBV12-3/TRBV12-4 TGTGCCAGCAGTCAGAGGACAGGGGGGGACAATGAGCAGTTCTTC CASSQRTGGDNEQFF
TRBD2 TRBJ2-1 few 15 TRBV20-1 TGCAGTGCTCCTTTGCGAGCGGGAGGGGACAATGAGCAGTTCTTC CSAPLRAGGDNEQFF
TRBD1 TRBJ2-7 many 13 TRBV6-6 TGTGCCAGCAGCCCCGGGACAGCGTCTGAGCAGTACTTC CASSPGTASEQYF
- TRBJ2-1 few 13 TRBV7-2 TGTGCCAGCAGCTTAGAGAGAAGGGCCAGCAGATTCTTC CASSLERRASRFF
- TRBJ2-7 - 13 TRBV2 TGTGCCAGCAGTGAATCTGGGTTCGACGAGCAGTACTTC CASSESGFDEQYF
- TRBJ2-5 few 12 TRBV29-1 TGCAGCGTTGGGGCAGTTGGAGAGACCCAGTACTTC CSVGAVGETQYF
TRBD1 TRBJ2-7 many 15 TRBV2 TGTGCCAGCTCTTCGGGTGGGACAGGCTATTACGAGCAGTACTTC CASSSGGTGYYEQYF
TRBD1 TRBJ1-5 - 16 TRBV24-1 TGTGCCACCAGAAACAGGGGGCTTTATAGCAATCAGCCCCAGCATTTT CATRNRGLYSNQPQHF
- TRBJ2-1 few 11 TRBV3-1 TGTGCCAGCAGCCAAGGTCAATTTCGGTTCTTC CASSQGQFRFF
TRBD2 TRBJ2-5 many 15 TRBV5-1 TGCGCCAGCAGCTTGGAACCTAGCGGGCAAGAGACCCAGTACTTC CASSLEPSGQETQYF